The 22 T cell receptor beta chains given below trace back to one sample, sequenced in a study of cytomegalovirus exposure and HLA in healthy donors. 60 Vbeta and 13 Jbeta primers were used in PCR. The method was immunoSEQ multiplex PCR; TCRdb's version includes in-frame clones alone and lacks a portion of them. The repertoire holds about 140,000 clones, with roughly 73% as singletons. The specimen sequenced was PBMCs. These TCRs come from a human donor in good health.

This chain connects TRBV18 to TRBJ2-5, with a possible D match to TRBD1 (6 bases). V shed 6 bases and J shed 1 base, with 6 bases lying between them. This CDR3 is 12 amino acids long. Germline assignment: CDR1 KGHSH and CDR2 LQKENI. The CDR3 loop reads CASSDSQETQYF. In DNA form, the CDR3 reads TGTGCCAGCTCGGACAGCCAAGAGACCCAGTACTTC.

V is TRBV10-3 and J is TRBJ2-7; TRBD2 might be the D (6 bases). The germline V gene encodes CDR1 ENHRY and CDR2 SYGVKD. The CDR3 spans 18 residues. Trimming removed 11 bases at V and 1 base at J, with 30 bases between. The CDR3 sequence: CASRASGGAQQDSYEQYF. CDR3 DNA sequence: TGTGCCTCCAGGGCCAGTGGCGGGGCCCAACAGGATTCCTACGAGCAGTACTTC.

The CDR3 loop is CASKGGNGNTIYF. CDR3 DNA sequence: TGTGCCAGCAAAGGGGGAAATGGAAACACCATATATTTT. The chain is built from TRBV25-1 and TRBJ1-3; D may be TRBD1 (6 bases). There are 13 residues in the CDR3. CDR1 is MGHDK, CDR2 SYGVNS, per germline. Trimming pared 7 bases from V and 3 bases from J, leaving 10 bases between.

The count of this clone is one. The CDR3 region has the DNA TGTGCCAGCAGCTTAACAGGAAGCTCCTACGAGCAGTACTTC. The encoded protein is CASSLTGSSYEQYF. The rearrangement links TRBV25-1 to TRBJ2-7; D perhaps matches TRBD1 (5 bases). The CDR3 runs to 14 residues. The germline CDR1 and CDR2 sequences are MGHDK and SYGVNS. Trimming shortened V by 6 bases and J by 0 bases, and 12 bases separated the two germline ends.

This chain joins TRBV27 and TRBJ1-5; D might be TRBD1 (6 bases). Germline-derived CDR1 and CDR2 are MNHEY and SMNVEV (reference sequence). The V gene lost 3 bases and the J gene lost 2 bases, with 14 bases spanning the gap. The CDR3 totals 16 residues. The CDR3 is CASSFGGAVGNQPQHF. The DNA for the CDR3 is TGTGCCAGCAGTTTTGGGGGGGCGGTGGGCAATCAGCCCCAGCATTTT.

This chain uses TRBV5-1 with TRBJ2-7; a possible D gene is TRBD2 (7 bases). Germline lookup yields CDR1 SGHRS and CDR2 YFSETQ. V was clipped by 2 bases and J by 4 bases, with 13 bases between them. The CDR3 is 14 amino acids. Here the CDR3 DNA reads TGCGCCAGCAGCTTAAGAGGGGGGGGGTACGAGCAGTACTTC. Translation: CASSLRGGGYEQYF.

This rearrangement joins TRBV19 to TRBJ2-1; TRBD2 matches at 7 bases. The V segment lost 11 bases and the J segment 12 bases; nucleotides outside the gene matches: 7. The germline V gene encodes CDR1 LNHDA and CDR2 SQIVND (reference sequence). This CDR3 spans 10 amino acids. CDR3 sequence: CASGGWWQFF. For the CDR3, the DNA is TGTGCCTCGGGAGGTTGGTGGCAGTTCTTC.

The rearrangement uses TRBV4-2 and TRBJ2-2; D might be TRBD1 (6 bases). Germline V gene sequence: CDR1 LGHNA, CDR2 YNFKEQ. This CDR3 is 15 amino acids long. Trimming pared 8 bases from V and 1 base from J, leaving 14 bases between. CDR3 region: CASHRETENTGELFF. Here the CDR3 DNA reads TGTGCCAGCCACAGGGAAACGGAGAACACCGGGGAGCTGTTTTTT.

This chain uses TRBV11-3 with TRBJ1-4, with unresolved D. CDR1 is SGHNT and CDR2 is YENEEA in the germline V gene. Deletions cut 1 base from V and 5 bases from J, with 8 bases between. CDR3 size: 14 residues. The CDR3 DNA is TGTGCCAGCAGCTTAGGCCCAGGAAATGAAAAACTGTTTTTT. Its translation: CASSLGPGNEKLFF.

The gene calls are TRBV7-9 and TRBJ2-5; D call uncertain. Trimming removed 1 base at V and 8 bases at J, with 8 bases between. CDR1 SEHNR and CDR2 FQNEAQ come from the germline V gene (reference sequence). This CDR3 comprises 12 residues. The CDR3 here is CASSLDKSTQYF. The CDR3 DNA is TGTGCCAGCAGCTTAGATAAGAGTACCCAGTACTTC. The full variable domain, rest sourced from reference TRBV7-9 and TRBJ2-5, is DTGVSQNPRHKITKRGQNVTFRCDPISEHNRLYWYRQTLGQGPEFLTYFQNEAQLEKSRLLSDRFSAERPKGSFSTLEIQRTEQGDSAMYLCASSLDKSTQYFGPGTRLLVL.

The rearrangement uses TRBV28 and TRBJ1-4; TRBD1 aligns across 9 bases. The CDR3 is 15 amino acids. V dropped 6 bases and J dropped 10; count of bases not matched to a gene: 12. CDR1 and CDR2 (germline): MDHEN, SYDVKM. In DNA, the CDR3 is TGTGCCAGCAGGGTACCGGGACAGGGAGACGGAAAACTGTTTTTT. Its translation: CASRVPGQGDGKLFF.

This sequence joins TRBV6-1 and TRBJ2-7; a possible D gene is TRBD2 (6 bases). The CDR3 has 14 residues. V dropped 0 bases and J dropped 3 bases, with 9 bases sitting between them. The germline V gene encodes CDR1 MNHNS and CDR2 SASEGT. The CDR3 sequence is CASSEAEGGYEQYF. The CDR3 DNA sequence: TGTGCCAGCAGTGAAGCGGAGGGCGGCTACGAGCAGTACTTC.

This chain uses TRBV11-2 with TRBJ2-2, with D tentatively TRBD1 (5 bases). Between the trimmed V and J ends, which lost 3 bases and 5 bases, there was a span of 7 bases. CDR3 length: 13 residues. Per the germline V gene, CDR1 is SGHAT and CDR2 is FQNNGV. The CDR3 DNA is TGTGCCAGCAGCTTCAGGGTAACCGGGGAGCTGTTTTTT. This encodes CASSFRVTGELFF.

This chain connects TRBV2 to TRBJ1-3; TRBD1 agrees at 12 bases. This CDR3 has 19 residues. V shed 5 bases, J shed 1 base, and the junction held 12 bases outside the gene matches. Looked up from germline, CDR1 is SNHLY and CDR2 is FYNNEI. The CDR3, as DNA: TGTGCCAGCAGTCGGGACAGGGGGCTATCCTTTGGATCTGGAAACACCATATATTTT. As protein: CASSRDRGLSFGSGNTIYF. The variable domain in full, completed from reference TRBV2 and TRBJ1-3, reads EPEVTQTPSHQVTQMGQEVILRCVPISNHLYFYWYRQILGQKVEFLVSFYNNEISEKSEIFDDQFSVERPDGSNFTLKIRSTKLEDSAMYFCASSRDRGLSFGSGNTIYFGEGSWLTVV.

The chain couples TRBV19 to TRBJ2-7; D might be TRBD1 (6 bases). Germline V gene sequence: CDR1 LNHDA, CDR2 SQIVND (reference sequence). V was trimmed by 1 base and J by 5 bases, leaving 12 bases between them. The CDR3 loop spans 14 amino acids. The CDR3 loop is CASSIGPGDHEQYF. The CDR3 DNA is TGTGCCAGTAGTATAGGTCCAGGGGACCACGAGCAGTACTTC.

The J gene is TRBJ1-1, the V gene TRBV19; a possible D gene is TRBD1 (5 bases). The CDR3 spans 14 residues. Germline V lookup: CDR1 LNHDA, CDR2 SQIVND (reference sequence). V gave up 3 bases and J gave up 1 base, with 9 bases separating them. CDR3 DNA: TGTGCCAGTAGTATTCCCGGGGGGAACACTGAAGCTTTCTTT. Translating gives CASSIPGGNTEAFF. Looking up the rest from reference TRBV19 and TRBJ1-1 gives the full variable domain: DGGITQSPKYLFRKEGQNVTLSCEQNLNHDAMYWYRQDPGQGLRLIYYSQIVNDFQKGDIAEGYSVSREKKESFPLTVTSAQKNPTAFYLCASSIPGGNTEAFFGQGTRLTVV.

This clone was recorded only once. The chain couples TRBV9 to TRBJ1-6; no clear D. V was cut by 4 bases and J by 6 bases, with 11 bases left in between. Germline values: CDR1 SGDLS, CDR2 YYNGEE. The CDR3 has 14 amino acids. Written as DNA, the CDR3 is TGTGCCAGCAGCAGAGAGGGTCCTAATTCACCCCTCCACTTT. Translating gives CASSREGPNSPLHF.

The rearrangement joins TRBV11-3 to TRBJ1-4; D is ambiguous. The CDR3 runs 13 residues. CDR1 is SGHNT and CDR2 is YENEEA in the germline V gene. V was trimmed by 3 bases and J by 5 bases, leaving 7 bases between them. This chain's CDR3 is CASSFGGNEKLFF. In nucleotides, the CDR3 is TGTGCCAGCAGCTTCGGCGGGAATGAAAAACTGTTTTTT.

This chain connects TRBV5-4 to TRBJ2-3; 9 bases fit TRBD1. Germline CDR1 is SGHNT and CDR2 is YYREEE (reference sequence). This CDR3 spans 15 amino acids. V dropped 7 bases and J dropped 3; count of bases not matched to a gene: 9. The CDR3: CASARDRVSTDTQYF. CDR3 nucleotides: TGTGCCAGCGCCCGGGACAGGGTTAGTACAGATACGCAGTATTTT. Full variable domain (remainder filled in from reference TRBV5-4 and TRBJ2-3): ETGVTQSPTHLIKTRGQQVTLRCSSQSGHNTVSWYQQALGQGPQFIFQYYREEENGRGNFPPRFSGLQFPNYSSELNVNALELDDSALYLCASARDRVSTDTQYFGPGTRLTVL.

This clone was counted between two and nine times. The chain is built from TRBV5-1 and TRBJ2-7; TRBD1 agrees at 7 bases. Trimming cost V 3 bases and J 13 bases; bases outside gene matches: 13. Germline V gives CDR1 SGHRS, CDR2 YFSETQ. The CDR3 runs to 13 residues. As DNA, the CDR3 is TGCGCCAGCAGCTCAGGTGGTCGGGACAGACAATACTTC. Protein sequence: CASSSGGRDRQYF.

The chain couples TRBV7-2 to TRBJ1-1, with 7 bases lining up with TRBD1. The V gene's germline CDR1 is SGHTA and CDR2 FQGNSA. This CDR3 region has 15 residues. The J segment lost 1 base and the V segment lost 4 bases, leaving 6 bases of the junction unmatched. The CDR3 region has the DNA TGTGCCAGCAGCTGGATTTACAGGGGGAACACTGAAGCTTTCTTT. Its translation is CASSWIYRGNTEAFF.

This chain connects TRBV15 to TRBJ2-2; no clear D gene. This CDR3 has 15 residues. V lost 1 base to trimming and J lost 6 bases, with 12 bases between them. From germline, CDR1 is LNHNV and CDR2 YYDKDF (reference sequence). The CDR3 bases are TGTGCCACCAGCAGAGGGGCGTCGTGGGCCGGGGAGCTGTTTTTT. Its protein product is CATSRGASWAGELFF. The variable domain in full, completed from reference TRBV15 and TRBJ2-2, reads DAMVIQNPRYQVTQFGKPVTLSCSQTLNHNVMYWYQQKSSQAPKLLFHYYDKDFNNEADTPDNFQSRRPNTSFCFLDIRSPGLGDTAMYLCATSRGASWAGELFFGEGSRLTVL.